This TCR beta chain is from a study of shared clonotypes between healthy human individuals. Sequencing used immunoSEQ multiplex PCR; TCRdb keeps in-frame clones, though not all of them. In the table there are 2,500,000 or so clones, 93% of which are singletons. V dropped 6 bases and J dropped 10; count of bases not matched to a gene: 9. The CDR3 covers 13 residues. Looked up from germline, CDR1 is MDHEN and CDR2 is SYDVKM. The chain carries TRBV28 and TRBJ2-1; 7 bases map to TRBD2. The source is a man between 18 and 35 years old in good health. Some clones in this sample may be carry-over from other donors' samples. The sequencing sample was made of naive CD4+ T cells from PBMCs. As to subset: CD45RA+ positively selected. The CDR3 region is CASRLGLGGEQFF. The CDR3 nucleotides are TGTGCCAGCAGACTTGGACTAGGCGGCGAGCAGTTCTTC.